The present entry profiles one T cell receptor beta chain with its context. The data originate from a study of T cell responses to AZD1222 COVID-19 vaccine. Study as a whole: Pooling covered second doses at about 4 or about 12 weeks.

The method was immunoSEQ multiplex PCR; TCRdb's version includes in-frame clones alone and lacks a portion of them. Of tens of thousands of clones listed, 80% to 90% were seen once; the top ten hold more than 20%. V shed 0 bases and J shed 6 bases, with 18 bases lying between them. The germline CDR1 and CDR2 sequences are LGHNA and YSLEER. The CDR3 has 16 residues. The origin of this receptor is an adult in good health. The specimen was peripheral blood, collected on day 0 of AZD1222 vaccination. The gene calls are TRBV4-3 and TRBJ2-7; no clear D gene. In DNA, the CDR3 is TGCGCCAGCAGCCAAGATCTTCGGCATCCGGCAGGCGAGCAGTACTTC. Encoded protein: CASSQDLRHPAGEQYF.